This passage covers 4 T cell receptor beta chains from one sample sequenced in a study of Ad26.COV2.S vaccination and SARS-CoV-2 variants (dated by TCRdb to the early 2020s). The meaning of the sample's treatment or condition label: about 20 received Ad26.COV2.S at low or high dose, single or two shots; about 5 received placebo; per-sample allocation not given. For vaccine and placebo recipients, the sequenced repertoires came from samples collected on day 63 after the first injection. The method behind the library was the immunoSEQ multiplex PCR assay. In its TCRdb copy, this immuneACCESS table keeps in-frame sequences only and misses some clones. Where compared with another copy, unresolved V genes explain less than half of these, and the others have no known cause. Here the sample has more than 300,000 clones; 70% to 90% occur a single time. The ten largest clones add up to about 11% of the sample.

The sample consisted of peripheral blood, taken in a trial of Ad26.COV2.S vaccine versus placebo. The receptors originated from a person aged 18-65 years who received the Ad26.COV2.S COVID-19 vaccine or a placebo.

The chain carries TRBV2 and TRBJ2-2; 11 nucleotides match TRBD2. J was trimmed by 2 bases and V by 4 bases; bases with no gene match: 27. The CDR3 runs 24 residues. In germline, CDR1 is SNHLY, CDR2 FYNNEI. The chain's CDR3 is CASSGWGTSGEIKTDSRNTGELFF. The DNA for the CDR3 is TGTGCCAGCAGTGGGTGGGGGACTAGCGGAGAAATTAAAACGGACAGCCGAAACACCGGGGAGCTGTTTTTT. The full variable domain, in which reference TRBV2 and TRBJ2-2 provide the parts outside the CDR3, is EPEVTQTPSHQVTQMGQEVILRCVPISNHLYFYWYRQILGQKVEFLVSFYNNEISEKSEIFDDQFSVERPDGSNFTLKIRSTKLEDSAMYFCASSGWGTSGEIKTDSRNTGELFFGEGSRLTVL.

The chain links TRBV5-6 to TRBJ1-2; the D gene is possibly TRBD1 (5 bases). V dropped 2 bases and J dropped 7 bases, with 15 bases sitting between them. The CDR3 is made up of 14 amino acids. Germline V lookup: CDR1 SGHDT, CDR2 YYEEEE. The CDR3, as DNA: TGTGCCAGCAGCTTTTCCTTTGGTGGGGCTGGCTACACCTTC. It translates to CASSFSFGGAGYTF.

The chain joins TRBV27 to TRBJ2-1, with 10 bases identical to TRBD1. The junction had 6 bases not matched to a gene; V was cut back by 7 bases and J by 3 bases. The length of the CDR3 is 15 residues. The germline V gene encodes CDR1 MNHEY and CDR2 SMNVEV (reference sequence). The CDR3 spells CASNLGQGYYNEQFF. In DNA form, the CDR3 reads TGTGCCAGCAACCTGGGACAGGGGTACTACAATGAGCAGTTCTTC.

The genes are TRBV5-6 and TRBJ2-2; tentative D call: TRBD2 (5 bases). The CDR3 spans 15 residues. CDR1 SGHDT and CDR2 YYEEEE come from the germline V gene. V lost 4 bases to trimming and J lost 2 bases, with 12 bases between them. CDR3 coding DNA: TGTGCCAGCAGCGGGGTCGGGGTCAACACCGGGGAGCTGTTTTTT. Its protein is CASSGVGVNTGELFF.